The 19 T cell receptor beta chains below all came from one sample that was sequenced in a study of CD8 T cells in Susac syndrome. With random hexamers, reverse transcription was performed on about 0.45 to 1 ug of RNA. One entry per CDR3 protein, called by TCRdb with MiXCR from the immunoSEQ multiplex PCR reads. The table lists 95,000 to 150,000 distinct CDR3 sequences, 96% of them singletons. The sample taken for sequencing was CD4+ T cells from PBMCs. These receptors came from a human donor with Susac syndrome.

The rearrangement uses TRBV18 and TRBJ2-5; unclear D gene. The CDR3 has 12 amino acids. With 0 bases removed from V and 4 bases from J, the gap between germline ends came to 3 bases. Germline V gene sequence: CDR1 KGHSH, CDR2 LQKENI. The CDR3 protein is CASSPPGETQYF. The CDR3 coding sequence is TGTGCCAGCTCACCACCGGGAGAGACCCAGTACTTC.

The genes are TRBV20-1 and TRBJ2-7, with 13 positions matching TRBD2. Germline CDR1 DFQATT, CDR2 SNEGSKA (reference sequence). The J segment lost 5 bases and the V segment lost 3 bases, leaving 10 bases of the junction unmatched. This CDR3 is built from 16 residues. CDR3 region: CSARETSGRADHEQYF. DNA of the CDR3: TGCAGTGCTAGGGAAACTAGCGGGAGGGCCGACCACGAGCAGTACTTC.

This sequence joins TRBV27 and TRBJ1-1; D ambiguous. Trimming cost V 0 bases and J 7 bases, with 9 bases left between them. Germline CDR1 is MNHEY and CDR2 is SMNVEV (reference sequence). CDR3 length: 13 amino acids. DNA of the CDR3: TGTGCCAGCAGTTTATCCAGCAGCGGTGAAGCTTTCTTT. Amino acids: CASSLSSSGEAFF.

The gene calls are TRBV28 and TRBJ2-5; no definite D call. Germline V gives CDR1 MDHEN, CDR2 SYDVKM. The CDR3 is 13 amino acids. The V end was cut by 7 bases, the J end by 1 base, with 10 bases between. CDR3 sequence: CASMWGVQETQYF. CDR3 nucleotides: TGTGCCAGCATGTGGGGTGTCCAAGAGACCCAGTACTTC.

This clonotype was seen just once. CDR3 amino acids: CASSTGFAEVFTEQYF. DNA for the CDR3: TGTGCCAGCAGTACCGGTTTTGCTGAGGTGTTTACCGAGCAGTACTTC. The chain is built from TRBV28 and TRBJ2-7; D is uncertain. The CDR3 contains 16 residues. Germline assignment: CDR1 MDHEN and CDR2 SYDVKM. V was pared by 5 bases and J by 6 bases, with 23 bases between.

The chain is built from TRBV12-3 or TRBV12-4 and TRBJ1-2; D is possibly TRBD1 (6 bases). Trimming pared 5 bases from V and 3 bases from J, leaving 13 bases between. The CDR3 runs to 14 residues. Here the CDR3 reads CASSRGWNHYGYTF. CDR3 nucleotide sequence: TGTGCCAGCAGTAGGGGGTGGAACCACTATGGCTACACCTTC.

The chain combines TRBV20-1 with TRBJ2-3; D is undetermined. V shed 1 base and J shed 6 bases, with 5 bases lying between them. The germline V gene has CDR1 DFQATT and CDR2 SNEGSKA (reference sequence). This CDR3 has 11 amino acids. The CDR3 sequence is CSARVADTQYF. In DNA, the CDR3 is TGCAGTGCTAGAGTAGCTGATACGCAGTATTTT.

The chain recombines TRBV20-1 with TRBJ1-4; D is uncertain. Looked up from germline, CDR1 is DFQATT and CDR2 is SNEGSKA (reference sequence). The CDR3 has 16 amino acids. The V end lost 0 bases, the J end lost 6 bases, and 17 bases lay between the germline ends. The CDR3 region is CSARDRERRPHEKLFF. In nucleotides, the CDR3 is TGCAGTGCTAGAGATCGGGAGAGACGCCCTCATGAAAAACTGTTTTTT.

DNA for the CDR3: TGTGCCAGCAGCCAGACAGGAGGAAACATTCAGTACTTC. It codes for CASSQTGGNIQYF. The chain carries TRBV7-9 and TRBJ2-4, with D maybe TRBD1 (6 bases). Germline values: CDR1 SEHNR, CDR2 FQNEAQ (reference sequence). CDR3 length: 13 residues. With 5 bases removed from V and 6 bases from J, the gap between germline ends came to 11 bases.

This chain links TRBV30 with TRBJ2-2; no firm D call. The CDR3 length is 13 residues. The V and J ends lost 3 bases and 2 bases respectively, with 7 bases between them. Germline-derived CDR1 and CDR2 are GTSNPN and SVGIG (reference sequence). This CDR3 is CAWRAINTGELFF. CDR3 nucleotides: TGTGCCTGGAGGGCTATTAACACCGGGGAGCTGTTTTTT.

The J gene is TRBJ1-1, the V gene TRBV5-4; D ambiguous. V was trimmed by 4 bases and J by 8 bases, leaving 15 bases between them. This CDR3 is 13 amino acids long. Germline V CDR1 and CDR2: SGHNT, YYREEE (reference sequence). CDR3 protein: CASSPQGPKEAFF. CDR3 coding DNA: TGTGCCAGCAGCCCCCAAGGGCCGAAAGAAGCTTTCTTT.

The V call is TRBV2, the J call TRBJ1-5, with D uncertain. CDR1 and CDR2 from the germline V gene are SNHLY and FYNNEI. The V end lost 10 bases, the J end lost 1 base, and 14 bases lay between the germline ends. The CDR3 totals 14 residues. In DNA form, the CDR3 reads TGTGCCACCTCAGGATTTGGGAGCAATCAGCCCCAGCATTTT. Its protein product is CATSGFGSNQPQHF.

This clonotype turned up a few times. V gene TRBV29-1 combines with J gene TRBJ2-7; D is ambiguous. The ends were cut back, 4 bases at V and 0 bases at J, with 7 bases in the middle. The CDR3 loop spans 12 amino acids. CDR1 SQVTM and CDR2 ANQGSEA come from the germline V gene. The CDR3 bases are TGCAGCGTTGCGGGTGGCTCCTACGAGCAGTACTTC. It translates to CSVAGGSYEQYF.

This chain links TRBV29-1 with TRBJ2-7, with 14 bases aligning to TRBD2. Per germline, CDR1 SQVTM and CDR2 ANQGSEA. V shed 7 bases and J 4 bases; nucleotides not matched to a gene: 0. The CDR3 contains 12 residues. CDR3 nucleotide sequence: TGCAGCGGACTAGCGGGAGGGTACGAGCAGTACTTC. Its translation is CSGLAGGYEQYF.

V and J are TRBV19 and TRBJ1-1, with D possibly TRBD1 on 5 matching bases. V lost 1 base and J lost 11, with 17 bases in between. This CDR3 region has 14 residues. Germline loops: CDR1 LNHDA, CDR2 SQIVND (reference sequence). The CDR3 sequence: CASSIVPGPRGAFF. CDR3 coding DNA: TGTGCCAGTAGTATAGTCCCAGGGCCGCGGGGCGCTTTCTTT.

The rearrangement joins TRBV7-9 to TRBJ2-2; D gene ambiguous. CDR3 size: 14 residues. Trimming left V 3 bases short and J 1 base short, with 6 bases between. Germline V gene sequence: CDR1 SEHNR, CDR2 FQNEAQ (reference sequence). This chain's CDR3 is CASSLGKNTGELFF. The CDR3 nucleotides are TGTGCCAGCAGCTTGGGAAAGAACACCGGGGAGCTGTTTTTT. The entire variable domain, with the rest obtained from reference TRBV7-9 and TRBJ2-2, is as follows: DTGVSQNPRHKITKRGQNVTFRCDPISEHNRLYWYRQTLGQGPEFLTYFQNEAQLEKSRLLSDRFSAERPKGSFSTLEIQRTEQGDSAMYLCASSLGKNTGELFFGEGSRLTVL.

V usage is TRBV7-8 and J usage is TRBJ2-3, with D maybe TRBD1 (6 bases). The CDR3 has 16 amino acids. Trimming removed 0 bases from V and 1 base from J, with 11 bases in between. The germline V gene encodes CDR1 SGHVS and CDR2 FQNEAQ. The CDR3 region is CASSLARDIGTDTQYF. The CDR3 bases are TGTGCCAGCAGCTTAGCTAGGGACATTGGCACAGATACGCAGTATTTT. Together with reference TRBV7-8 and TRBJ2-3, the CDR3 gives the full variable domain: GAGVSQSPRYKVAKRGQDVALRCDPISGHVSLFWYQQALGQGPEFLTYFQNEAQLDKSGLPSDRFFAERPEGSVSTLKIQRTQQEDSAVYLCASSLARDIGTDTQYFGPGTRLTVL.

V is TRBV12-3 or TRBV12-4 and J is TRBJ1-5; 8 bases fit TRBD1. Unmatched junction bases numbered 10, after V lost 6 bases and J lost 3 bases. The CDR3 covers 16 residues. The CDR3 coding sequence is TGTGCCAGCAGACGTGGAGGCAGGGGGCTCAATCAGCCCCAGCATTTT. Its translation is CASRRGGRGLNQPQHF.

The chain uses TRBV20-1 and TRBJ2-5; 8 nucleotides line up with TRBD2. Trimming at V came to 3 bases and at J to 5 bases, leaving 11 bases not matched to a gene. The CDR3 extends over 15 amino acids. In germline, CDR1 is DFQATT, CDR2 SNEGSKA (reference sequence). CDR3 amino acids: CSASPGLGDLETQYF. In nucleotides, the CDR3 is TGCAGTGCTAGTCCGGGACTAGGGGATTTGGAGACCCAGTACTTC.